Listed here are 7 T cell receptor beta chains from one sample, sequenced in a study of shared clonotypes between healthy human individuals. The method was immunoSEQ multiplex PCR; TCRdb's version includes in-frame clones alone and lacks a portion of them. The sample includes about 2.5 million clones, roughly 92% seen only once; the top ten take 0.37%. Material: naive CD4+ T cells from PBMCs. Specified subset: CD45RA+ positively selected. The receptors originated from a man between 18 and 35 years old in good health. Some clones in this sample may be carry-over from other donors' samples.

The rearrangement links TRBV28 to TRBJ1-1, with a weak D call TRBD1 (5 bases). V lost 10 bases and J 5 bases, leaving 20 bases between the germline ends. The CDR3 has 14 amino acids. CDR1 is MDHEN and CDR2 is SYDVKM in the germline V gene. CDR3 amino acids: CAITKGTGETEAFF. For the CDR3, the DNA is TGTGCCATCACGAAGGGGACGGGAGAAACTGAAGCTTTCTTT.

A few counts support this clone. The rearrangement joins TRBV11-2 to TRBJ1-4; 7 bases line up with TRBD1. Germline assignment: CDR1 SGHAT and CDR2 FQNNGV. This CDR3 comprises 11 residues. V trimming: 4 bases; J trimming: 14 bases; junction bases outside the gene matches: 4. The CDR3 protein is CASSWGQQLFF. The CDR3, as DNA: TGTGCCAGCAGCTGGGGACAGCAGCTGTTTTTT. Complete variable domain (other parts from reference TRBV11-2 and TRBJ1-4): EAGVAQSPRYKIIEKRQSVAFWCNPISGHATLYWYQQILGQGPKLLIQFQNNGVVDDSQLPKDRFSAERLKGVDSTLKIQPAKLEDSAVYLCASSWGQQLFFGSGTQLSVL.

In this sample, this clone turned up once. This chain uses TRBV9 with TRBJ2-1, with 10 bases that match TRBD2. V lost 0 bases and J lost 6; bases outside the gene matches: 12. Per germline, CDR1 SGDLS and CDR2 YYNGEE. The CDR3 totals 18 residues. The CDR3 coding sequence is TGTGCCAGCAGCGTAGGTATTTGGTTCGTAGCGGGAGGCAATGAGCAGTTCTTC. Translating it yields CASSVGIWFVAGGNEQFF.

J is TRBJ2-4 and V is TRBV2; tentative D call: TRBD2 (6 bases). The germline gives CDR1 SNHLY, CDR2 FYNNEI. The CDR3 totals 15 residues. V gave up 2 bases and J gave up 0 bases, with 8 bases separating them. The CDR3 sequence is CASSEIAVAKNIQYF. The CDR3 region has the DNA TGTGCCAGCAGTGAAATAGCGGTAGCCAAAAACATTCAGTACTTC.

As regards this clone: Other nucleotide sequences in the sample specify the same CDR3. The chain carries TRBV6-5 and TRBJ2-7; no clear D. V lost 6 bases and J lost 2, with 5 bases in between. Germline loops: CDR1 MNHEY, CDR2 SVGAGI. This CDR3 has 11 amino acids. The CDR3 loop reads CASSSPYEQYF. In DNA form, the CDR3 reads TGTGCCAGCAGCTCACCCTACGAGCAGTACTTC.

The table lists this clone with a few counts. Other DNA sequences in the same sample also yield this CDR3. The CDR3 region is CASSPRQGSGNTIYF. The CDR3 nucleotides read TGTGCCAGCAGCCCCCGACAGGGCTCTGGAAACACCATATATTTT. V and J are TRBV9 and TRBJ1-3; 7 nucleotides align to TRBD1. The CDR3 has 15 residues. The trim removed 4 bases at V and 0 bases at J, leaving 4 bases unmatched. The germline gives CDR1 SGDLS, CDR2 YYNGEE.

The chain carries TRBV27 and TRBJ1-4; no definite D call. Germline V gene lookup returns CDR1 MNHEY and CDR2 SMNVEV (reference sequence). CDR3 size: 15 residues. The V and J ends lost 0 bases and 8 bases respectively, with 13 bases between them. CDR3 in amino acids: CASSLSSRRVEKLFF. The CDR3 DNA reads as TGTGCCAGCAGTTTATCGTCCCGGAGGGTCGAAAAACTGTTTTTT. The variable domain in full, with the rest retrieved from reference TRBV27 and TRBJ1-4, is EAQVTQNPRYLITVTGKKLTVTCSQNMNHEYMSWYRQDPGLGLRQIYYSMNVEVTDKGDVPEGYKVSRKEKRNFPLILESPSPNQTSLYFCASSLSSRRVEKLFFGSGTQLSVL.